These 20 T cell receptor beta chains originate from one sample sequenced in a study of T cells expressing NK-cell markers. For each CDR3 protein, TCRdb gives one entry from its re-call of the 5' RACE reads, without DNA. Its clone listing holds 400,000 to 500,000 distinct CDR3 sequences. Sequencing was done on a sample of blood T cells: a sorted CD56 or NKG2C T cell subset, CD4+ or CD8+ T cells, or bulk PBMC T cells (not recorded which). These receptor sequences come from a woman between 18 and 70 years old in good health.

The chain carries TRBV20-1 and TRBJ2-3. The CDR3 loop spans 11 amino acids. Per the germline V gene, CDR1 is DFQATT and CDR2 is SNEGSKA (reference sequence). The CDR3 loop is CSARWADTQYF.

The chain links TRBV12-3 or TRBV12-4 to TRBJ1-5. The CDR3 length is 13 residues. The CDR3 sequence is CASSVDGLKPQHF.

This sequence joins TRBV7-8 and TRBJ2-3. CDR3 length: 16 amino acids. The V gene's germline CDR1 is SGHVS and CDR2 FQNEAQ. The CDR3 is CASSFRGSPATDTQYF.

The CDR3 is CATSLGGTGSYEQYF. The chain couples TRBV24-1 to TRBJ2-7; TCRdb reports TRBD1, a call that lacks DNA to check it against. Germline V gene sequence: CDR1 KGHDR, CDR2 SFDVKD. The CDR3 contains 15 residues.

The rearrangement links TRBV5-6 to TRBJ1-5; TCRdb calls TRBD1, which cannot be checked without DNA. The germline CDR1 and CDR2 sequences are SGHDT and YYEEEE. The CDR3 has 15 amino acids. CDR3 in amino acids: CASSLRDRGYRPQHF.

The CDR3 protein is CSARDVERAQETQYF. The gene calls are TRBV20-1 and TRBJ2-5. Germline assignment: CDR1 DFQATT and CDR2 SNEGSKA (reference sequence). This CDR3 is built from 15 residues.

The chain recombines TRBV11-2 with TRBJ1-3; no DNA is available, so the TRBD1 call from TCRdb remains unchecked. Germline-derived CDR1 and CDR2 are SGHAT and FQNNGV. This CDR3 region has 18 residues. The chain's CDR3 is CASSRGGRQGSPGNTIYF.

V and J are TRBV4-2 and TRBJ2-1; TCRdb reports TRBD2, a call that lacks DNA to check it against. CDR3 length equals 15 residues. In germline, CDR1 is LGHNA, CDR2 YNFKEQ. The CDR3 here is CASSQDDLPYNEQFF.

V usage is TRBV12-3 or TRBV12-4 and J usage is TRBJ2-7; no DNA is available, so the TRBD2 call from TCRdb remains unchecked. The CDR3 sequence is 14 residues long. The CDR3 protein is CASSRTSGTYEQYF.

The chain combines TRBV20-1 with TRBJ2-1; the D call of TRBD2 rests on TCRdb alone, since no DNA is present to check it. The CDR3 contains 17 residues. The germline gives CDR1 DFQATT, CDR2 SNEGSKA (reference sequence). CDR3 residues: CSATGTSGRISYNEQFF.

This sequence joins TRBV9 and TRBJ1-6. Germline values: CDR1 SGDLS, CDR2 YYNGEE. The CDR3 length is 12 residues. The CDR3 protein is CASSVQGSPLHF.

V usage is TRBV11-2 and J usage is TRBJ2-5; TCRdb returns TRBD2, unconfirmable since there is no DNA. The CDR3 contains 13 residues. The V gene's germline CDR1 is SGHAT and CDR2 FQNNGV. This chain's CDR3 is CASSSSPVETQYF.

This sequence joins TRBV29-1 and TRBJ2-1; TCRdb names TRBD1, which stays unverified in the absence of DNA. This CDR3 region has 13 residues. The V gene's germline CDR1 is SQVTM and CDR2 ANQGSEA. The CDR3 region is CSVDWAADNEQFF.

V is TRBV7-6 and J is TRBJ2-2. This CDR3 is built from 12 residues. The germline V gene has CDR1 SGHVS and CDR2 FNYEAQ. The CDR3: CASSLRRGELFF. Together with reference TRBV7-6 and TRBJ2-2, the CDR3 gives the full variable domain: GAGVSQSPRYKVTKRGQDVALRCDPISGHVSLYWYRQALGQGPEFLTYFNYEAQQDKSGLPNDRFSAERPEGSISTLTIQRTEQRDSAMYRCASSLRRGELFFGEGSRLTVL.

This rearrangement joins TRBV6-6 to TRBJ1-2; the D gene TCRdb calls, TRBD1, cannot be checked with no DNA. The germline V gene has CDR1 MNHNY and CDR2 SVGAGI (reference sequence). The CDR3 has 13 residues. The CDR3 protein is CASSYFDPGGYTF.

The chain has TRBV11-1 and TRBJ2-3; the D gene TCRdb calls, TRBD1, cannot be checked with no DNA. The length of the CDR3 is 18 residues. In germline, CDR1 is SGHAT, CDR2 FQDESV (reference sequence). The CDR3: CASSMTGAAGARLNTQYF.

This sequence joins TRBV9 and TRBJ2-2; TCRdb returns TRBD2, unconfirmable since there is no DNA. Germline V gives CDR1 SGDLS, CDR2 YYNGEE. The CDR3 spans 15 residues. This CDR3 is CASSRREGETGELFF.

This sequence joins TRBV24-1 and TRBJ2-1; TCRdb reports TRBD1, a call that lacks DNA to check it against. Germline-derived CDR1 and CDR2 are KGHDR and SFDVKD. The CDR3 is 16 amino acids. The CDR3: CATSDGTGTAYNEQFF.

The J gene is TRBJ2-5, the V gene TRBV27; TCRdb returns TRBD2, unconfirmable since there is no DNA. This CDR3 region has 18 residues. The germline gives CDR1 MNHEY, CDR2 SMNVEV (reference sequence). CDR3 protein: CASSTLAGGHNQQETQYF.

The V and J genes are TRBV4-3 and TRBJ2-1; as DNA is missing, the TRBD2 call by TCRdb cannot be tested. The CDR3 sequence is 15 residues long. The V gene's germline CDR1 is LGHNA and CDR2 YSLEER. The CDR3 spells CASSQRLAGLNEQFF.